These 7 T cell receptor beta chains originate from one sample sequenced in a study of post-analysis software for immune sequencing data. Study results and caveats: There were five TRBV segments more frequent in patients than controls, and TRBV5-6, TRBV5-1 and TRBV20-1 were among them.

No antigen has been assigned to these receptors. Unique molecular identifiers were built into the TCR beta cDNA libraries. TCRdb fed the PCR reads into MiXCR, producing one record per CDR3 protein. This table has 170,000 or so distinct CDR3 sequences, 25% to 35% appearing once. Sequencing used blood. The source of these receptors is a girl between 5 and 17 years old with multiple sclerosis.

Concerning this clonotype: This sequence may be a read error, since a much larger clone differs from it by one base. This rearrangement joins TRBV5-1 to TRBJ1-2; a possible D gene is TRBD1 (6 bases). Germline V CDR1 and CDR2: SGHRS, YFSETQ. The CDR3 loop spans 14 amino acids. V gave up 0 bases and J gave up 12 bases, with 18 bases separating them. The CDR3 DNA sequence: TGCGCCAGCAGCTTGGACGGGCAGGGGTACGGCCACACCTTC. This gives the protein CASSLDGQGYGHTF.

This sequence joins TRBV11-2 and TRBJ2-7; tentatively, D is TRBD1 (6 bases). The DNA end lines up better with TRBJ2-5; the J call may be wrong. Germline lookup yields CDR1 SGHAT and CDR2 FQNNGV. The CDR3 is 13 amino acids. The CDR3 nucleotides are TGTGCCAGCAGCCGGGACAACCAAGAGACCCAGTACTTC. Its translation: CASSRDNQETQYF.

Of note for this clonotype: A read error is possible here, since a much larger clone lies one base away. The chain has TRBV2 and TRBJ2-4; 7 bases match TRBD2. The end of the DNA aligns better with TRBJ2-5, so the J call may be wrong. Per the germline V gene, CDR1 is SNHLY and CDR2 is FYNNEI. This CDR3 is 13 amino acids long. CDR3: CASRGGVRETQYF. In DNA, the CDR3 is TGTGCCAGCAGGGGAGGGGTAAGGGAGACCCAGTACTTC.

This rearrangement joins TRBV28 to TRBJ1-2, with D unclear. This CDR3 has 14 residues. The germline V and J ends were trimmed by 6 bases and 8 bases, with 19 bases remaining between them. Germline values: CDR1 MDHEN, CDR2 SYDVKM. CDR3 loop: CASRNLPLREGYTF. In DNA, the CDR3 is TGTGCCAGCAGAAATCTTCCGCTGAGGGAGGGCTACACCTTC.

Many counts were recorded for this clonotype. The chain employs TRBV6-6 and TRBJ2-3; 10 positions agree with TRBD2. This CDR3 contains 13 residues. V shed 6 bases and J 6 bases; nucleotides not matched to a gene: 3. Germline CDR1 is MNHNY and CDR2 is SVGAGI (reference sequence). The CDR3 here is CASRDSGGDTQYF. CDR3 sequence (DNA): TGTGCCAGCAGGGATAGCGGGGGGGATACGCAGTATTTT.

Ten or more counts support this clonotype. The J gene is TRBJ2-4, the V gene TRBV4-2; perhaps TRBD2 as D (5 bases). Trimming pared 4 bases from V and 10 bases from J, leaving 20 bases between. In germline, CDR1 is LGHNA, CDR2 YNFKEQ. The CDR3 runs 15 residues. The CDR3 DNA reads TGTGCCAGCAGCCTCGAATTGTTACACGGGGAAATTCAGTACTTC. Translation: CASSLELLHGEIQYF.

On this clonotype: A clone one base away is much larger, so this may be a read error. V and J are TRBV4-1 and TRBJ2-5; perhaps TRBD2 as D (6 bases). Looked up from germline, CDR1 is MGHRA and CDR2 is YSYEKL. The CDR3 runs 15 residues. V was pared by 2 bases and J by 3 bases, with 13 bases between. The CDR3 region has the DNA TGCGCCAGCAGCCAATTACAAGGAGGGGAAGAGACCCAGTACTTC. Translating it yields CASSQLQGGEETQYF.